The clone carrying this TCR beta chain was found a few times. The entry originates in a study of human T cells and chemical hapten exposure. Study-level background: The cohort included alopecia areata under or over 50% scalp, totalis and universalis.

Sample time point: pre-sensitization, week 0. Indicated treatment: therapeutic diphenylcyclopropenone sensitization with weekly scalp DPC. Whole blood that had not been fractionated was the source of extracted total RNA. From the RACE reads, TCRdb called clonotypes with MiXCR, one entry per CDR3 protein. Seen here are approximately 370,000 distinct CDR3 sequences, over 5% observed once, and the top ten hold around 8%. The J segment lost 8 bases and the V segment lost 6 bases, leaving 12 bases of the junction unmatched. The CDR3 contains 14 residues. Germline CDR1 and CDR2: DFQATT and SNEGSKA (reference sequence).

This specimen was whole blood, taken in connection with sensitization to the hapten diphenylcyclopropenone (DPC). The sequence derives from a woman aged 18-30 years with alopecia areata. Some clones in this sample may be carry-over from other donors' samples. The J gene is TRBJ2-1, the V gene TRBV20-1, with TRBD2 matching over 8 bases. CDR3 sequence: CSADIPGGAHEQFF. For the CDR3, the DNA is TGCAGTGCCGACATTCCCGGGGGGGCCCATGAGCAGTTCTTC.